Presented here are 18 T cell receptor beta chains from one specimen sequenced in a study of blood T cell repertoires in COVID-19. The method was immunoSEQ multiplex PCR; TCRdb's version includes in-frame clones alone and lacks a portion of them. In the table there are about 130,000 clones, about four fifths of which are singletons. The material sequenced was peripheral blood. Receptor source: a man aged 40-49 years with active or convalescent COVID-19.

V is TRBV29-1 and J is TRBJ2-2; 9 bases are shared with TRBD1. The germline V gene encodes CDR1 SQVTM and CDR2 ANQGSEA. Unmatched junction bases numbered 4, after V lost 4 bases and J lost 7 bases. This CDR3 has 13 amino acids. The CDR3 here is CSVGGQGIGELFF. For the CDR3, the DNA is TGCAGCGTTGGGGGACAGGGAATCGGGGAGCTGTTTTTT.

CDR3 protein: CASSVEAGGPVDIQYF. For the CDR3, the DNA is TGTGCCAGCAGCGTAGAGGCGGGAGGGCCAGTGGACATTCAGTACTTC. The rearrangement joins TRBV9 to TRBJ2-4; 9 nucleotides align to TRBD2. Germline V gives CDR1 SGDLS, CDR2 YYNGEE. The CDR3 spans 16 residues. The junction had 9 bases not matched to a gene; V was cut back by 0 bases and J by 8 bases.

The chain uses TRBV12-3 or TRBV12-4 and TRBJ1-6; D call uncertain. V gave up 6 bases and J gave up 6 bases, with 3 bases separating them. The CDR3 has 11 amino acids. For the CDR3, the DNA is TGTGCCAGCAGCCTTAATTCACCCCTCCACTTT. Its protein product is CASSLNSPLHF.

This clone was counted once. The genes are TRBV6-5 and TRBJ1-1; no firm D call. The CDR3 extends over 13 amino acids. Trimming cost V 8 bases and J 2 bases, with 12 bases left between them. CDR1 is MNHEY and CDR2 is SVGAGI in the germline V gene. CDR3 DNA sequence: TGTGCCAGCCACCTGGGAGCTAACACTGAAGCTTTCTTT. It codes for CASHLGANTEAFF.

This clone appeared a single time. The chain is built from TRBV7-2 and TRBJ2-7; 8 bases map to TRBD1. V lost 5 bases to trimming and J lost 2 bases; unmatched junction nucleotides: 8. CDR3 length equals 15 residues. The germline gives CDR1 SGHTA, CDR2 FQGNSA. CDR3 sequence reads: CASSPNTGGPYEQYF. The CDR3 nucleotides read TGTGCCAGCAGCCCGAATACAGGGGGACCCTACGAGCAGTACTTC. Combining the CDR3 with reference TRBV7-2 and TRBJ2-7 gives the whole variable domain GAGVSQSPSNKVTEKGKDVELRCDPISGHTALYWYRQSLGQGLEFLIYFQGNSAPDKSGLPSDRFSAERTGGSVSTLTIQRTQQEDSAVYLCASSPNTGGPYEQYFGPGTRLTVT.

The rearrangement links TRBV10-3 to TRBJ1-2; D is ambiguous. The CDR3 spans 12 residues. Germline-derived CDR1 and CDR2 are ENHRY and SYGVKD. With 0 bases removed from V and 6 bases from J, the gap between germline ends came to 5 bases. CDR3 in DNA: TGTGCCATCAGTGAGTCCGGGGATGGCTACACCTTC. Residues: CAISESGDGYTF.

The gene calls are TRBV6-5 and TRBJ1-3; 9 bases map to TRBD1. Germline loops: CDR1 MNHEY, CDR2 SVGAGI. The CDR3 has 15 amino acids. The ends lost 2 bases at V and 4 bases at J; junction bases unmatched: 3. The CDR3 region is CASSYGQGIGNTIYF. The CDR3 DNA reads TGTGCCAGCAGTTACGGACAGGGGATCGGAAACACCATATATTTT.

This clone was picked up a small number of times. The CDR3 bases are TGTGCCAGCAGACCAGGACAGACAAATCAGCCCCAGCATTTT. Amino acids: CASRPGQTNQPQHF. The gene calls are TRBV6-5 and TRBJ1-5; perhaps TRBD1 as D (6 bases). V lost 6 bases and J lost 4, with 13 bases in between. The CDR3 covers 14 residues. CDR1 is MNHEY and CDR2 is SVGAGI in the germline V gene.

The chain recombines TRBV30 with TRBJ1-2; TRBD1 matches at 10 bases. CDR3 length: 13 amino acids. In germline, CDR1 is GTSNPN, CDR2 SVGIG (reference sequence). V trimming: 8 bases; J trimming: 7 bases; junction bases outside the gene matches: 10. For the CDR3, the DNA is TGTGCCCGACGGGACAGGGGAGTGGGTGGCTACACCTTC. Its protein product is CARRDRGVGGYTF.

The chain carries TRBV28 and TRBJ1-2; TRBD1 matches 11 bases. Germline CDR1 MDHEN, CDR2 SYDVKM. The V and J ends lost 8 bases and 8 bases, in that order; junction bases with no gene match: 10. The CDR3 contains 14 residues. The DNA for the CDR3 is TGTGCCAGCCTTATCCCGGGACAGGGGGACGGCTACACCTTC. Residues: CASLIPGQGDGYTF.

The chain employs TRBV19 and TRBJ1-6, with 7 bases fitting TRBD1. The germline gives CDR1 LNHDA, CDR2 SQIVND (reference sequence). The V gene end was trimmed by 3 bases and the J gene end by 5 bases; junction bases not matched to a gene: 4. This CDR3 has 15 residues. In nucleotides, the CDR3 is TGTGCCAGTAGTATTCAGGGGACAGATAATTCACCCCTCCACTTT. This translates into CASSIQGTDNSPLHF.

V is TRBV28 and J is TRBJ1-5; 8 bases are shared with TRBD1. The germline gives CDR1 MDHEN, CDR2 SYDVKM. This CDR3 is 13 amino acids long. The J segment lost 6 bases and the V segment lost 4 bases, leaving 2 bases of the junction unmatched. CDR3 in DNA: TGTGCCAGCAGTTGGACAGGGCTTCAGCCCCAGCATTTT. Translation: CASSWTGLQPQHF.

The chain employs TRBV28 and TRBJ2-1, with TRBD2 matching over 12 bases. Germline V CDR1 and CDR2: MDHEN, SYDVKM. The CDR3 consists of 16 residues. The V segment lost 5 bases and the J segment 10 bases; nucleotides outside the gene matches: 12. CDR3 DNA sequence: TGTGCCAGCAGTCCCCCCCCTAGCGGGGGGGCCGGGGAGCAGTTCTTC. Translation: CASSPPPSGGAGEQFF.

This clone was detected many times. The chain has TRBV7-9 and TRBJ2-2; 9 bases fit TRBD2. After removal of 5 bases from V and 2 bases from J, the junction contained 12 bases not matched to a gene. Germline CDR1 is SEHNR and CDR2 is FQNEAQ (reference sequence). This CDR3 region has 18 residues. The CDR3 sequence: CASSDPIAGAFNTGELFF. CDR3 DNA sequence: TGTGCCAGCAGCGATCCAATAGCGGGGGCCTTTAACACCGGGGAGCTGTTTTTT.

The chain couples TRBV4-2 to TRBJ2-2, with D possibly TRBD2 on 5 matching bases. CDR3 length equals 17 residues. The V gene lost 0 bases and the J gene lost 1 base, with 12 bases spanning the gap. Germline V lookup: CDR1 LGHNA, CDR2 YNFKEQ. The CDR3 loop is CASSQEGGLVNTGELFF. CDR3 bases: TGTGCCAGCAGCCAAGAAGGAGGACTGGTGAACACCGGGGAGCTGTTTTTT.

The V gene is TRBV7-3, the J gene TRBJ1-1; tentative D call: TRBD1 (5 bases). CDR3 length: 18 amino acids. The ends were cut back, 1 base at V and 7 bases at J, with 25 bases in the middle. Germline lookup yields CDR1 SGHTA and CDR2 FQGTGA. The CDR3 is CASSLNPGGAGSVYEAFF. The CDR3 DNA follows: TGTGCCAGCAGCTTAAATCCAGGAGGGGCAGGGAGTGTATATGAAGCTTTCTTT. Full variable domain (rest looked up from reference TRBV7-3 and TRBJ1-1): GAGVSQTPSNKVTEKGKYVELRCDPISGHTALYWYRQSLGQGPEFLIYFQGTGAADDSGLPNDRFFAVRPEGSVSTLKIQRTERGDSAVYLCASSLNPGGAGSVYEAFFGQGTRLTVV.

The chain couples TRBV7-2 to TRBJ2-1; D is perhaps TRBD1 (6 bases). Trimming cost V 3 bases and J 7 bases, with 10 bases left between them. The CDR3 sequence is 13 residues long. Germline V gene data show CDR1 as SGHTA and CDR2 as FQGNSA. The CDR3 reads CASSFQQGNEQFF. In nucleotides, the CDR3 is TGTGCCAGCAGCTTCCAACAGGGAAATGAGCAGTTCTTC.

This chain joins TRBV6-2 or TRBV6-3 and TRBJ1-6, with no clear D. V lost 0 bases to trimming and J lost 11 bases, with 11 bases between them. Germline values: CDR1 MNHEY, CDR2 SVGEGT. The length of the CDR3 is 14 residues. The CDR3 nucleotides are TGTGCCAGCAGTTACTCCCCCCCCGGGGCACCCCTCCACTTT. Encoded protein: CASSYSPPGAPLHF.